This T cell receptor (beta chain) was recovered during a study of brain T cells in children with intractable seizures. The V gene's germline CDR1 is SSHAT and CDR2 FNYEAQ (reference sequence). The germline V and J ends were trimmed by 8 bases and 4 bases, with 18 bases remaining between them. This CDR3 is built from 15 residues. The method was immunoSEQ multiplex PCR; TCRdb's version includes in-frame clones alone and lacks a portion of them. This sample has fewer than 50,000 clones; 80% to 95% occur once, and the top ten carry approximately 6%. Comment on this clone: No antigen is known for it.

Sequencing was limited to surgery cases with top T cell transcript signatures in brain tissue. At least one anti-epileptic drug was given before surgery. Study-wide results and limits: Pre- and post-surgery blood differed in depth, so pre-surgery absences may be undersampling.

The receptor comes from a girl aged 2-10 years with tuberous sclerosis and intractable seizures. Specimen: peripheral blood, collected at surgery. The chain couples TRBV7-7 to TRBJ1-3; no reliable D call. The CDR3 loop is CASDTVRVSGNTIYF. In nucleotides, the CDR3 is TGTGCCAGCGATACAGTAAGGGTTTCGGGAAACACCATATATTTT. The full variable domain, its missing parts supplied by reference TRBV7-7 and TRBJ1-3, is GAGVSQSPRYKVTKRGQDVTLRCDPISSHATLYWYQQALGQGPEFLTYFNYEAQPDKSGLPSDRFSAERPEGSISTLTIQRTEQRDSAMYRCASDTVRVSGNTIYFGEGSWLTVV.